This T cell receptor (beta chain) appears in the sequencing data of a study of neurological immune-mediated disorders. This clonotype was seen at least ten times. Its antigen is unknown. The V and J ends lost 2 bases and 13 bases respectively, with 17 bases between them. The length of the CDR3 is 13 residues. Germline V lookup: CDR1 MNHEY, CDR2 SVGAGI. The study's findings and limits: No CDR3 amino acid sequences were shared by expanded clones across subjects, suggesting private repertoires in all groups. Among 34 multiple sclerosis patients, phylogenetic grouping put the repertoires of 18 into a single related-CDR3 cluster, a possible signature. Expansion of TCR clones was greatest in HTLV-1-associated myelopathy and smallest in multiple sclerosis, where it fell below that of healthy controls.

By 5'RACE with 10-nucleotide random UMIs, the cDNA was made. TCRdb processed the 5' RACE reads anew with MiXCR; each CDR3 protein has one entry. The sample has 95,000 or so distinct CDR3 sequences, roughly 4% seen once; the top ten hold 5% to 6.5%. Material for sequencing was PBMCs. This clonotype was sampled from a young woman with multiple sclerosis. The chain couples TRBV6-5 to TRBJ1-2; tentatively, D is TRBD1 (5 bases). CDR3 region: CASSYPPGRWFTF. In DNA form, the CDR3 reads TGTGCCAGCAGTTACCCCCCGGGGCGGTGGTTCACCTTC.